This T cell receptor (beta chain) was retrieved from a study of shared clonotypes between healthy human individuals. Deletions cut 5 bases from V and 2 bases from J, with 14 bases between. The CDR3 has 15 amino acids. CDR1 is SGHTA and CDR2 is FQGNSA in the germline V gene. About this clone: Other DNA sequences from this sample encode an identical CDR3 as well.

Tens of thousands of T cell genomes (around 0.2 ug DNA) went into each sorted-subset replicate. Clones were sequenced by immunoSEQ multiplex PCR, and TCRdb holds only the in-frame ones, with some missing. The sample comprises approximately 2.5 million clones, over 85% of which are singletons, and 0.36% rests with the top ten. The chain has TRBV7-2 and TRBJ2-3; perhaps TRBD2 as D (6 bases). This clonotype originated in a man aged 18 to 30 in good health. Some clones in this sample may be carry-over from other donors' samples. The sequenced material came from naive CD4+ T cells from PBMCs. Subset noted: CD45RA+ positively selected. DNA for the CDR3: TGTGCCAGCAGCCTCCTCGGGACTTACACAGATACGCAGTATTTT. Its protein is CASSLLGTYTDTQYF.